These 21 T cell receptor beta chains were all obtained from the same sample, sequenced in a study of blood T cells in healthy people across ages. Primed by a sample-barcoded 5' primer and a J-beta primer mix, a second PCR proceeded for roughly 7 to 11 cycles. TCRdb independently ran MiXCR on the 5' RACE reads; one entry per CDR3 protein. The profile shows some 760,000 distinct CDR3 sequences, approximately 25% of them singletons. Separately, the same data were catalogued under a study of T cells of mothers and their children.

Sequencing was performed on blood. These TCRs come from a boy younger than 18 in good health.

The CDR3 loop reads CATSDTREAGNEQFF. The CDR3 DNA follows: TGTGCCACCAGTGATACTAGGGAGGCGGGCAATGAGCAGTTCTTC. The rearrangement uses TRBV24-1 and TRBJ2-1; D is perhaps TRBD2 (6 bases). Germline V CDR1 and CDR2: KGHDR, SFDVKD. The V gene lost 3 bases and the J gene lost 6 bases, with 14 bases spanning the gap. This CDR3 region has 15 residues.

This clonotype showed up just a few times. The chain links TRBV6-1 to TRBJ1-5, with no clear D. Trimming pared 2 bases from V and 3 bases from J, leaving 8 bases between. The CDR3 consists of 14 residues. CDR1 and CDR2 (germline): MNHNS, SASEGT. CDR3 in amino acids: CASSEWQLNQPQHF. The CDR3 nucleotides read TGTGCCAGCAGTGAATGGCAGCTCAATCAGCCCCAGCATTTT.

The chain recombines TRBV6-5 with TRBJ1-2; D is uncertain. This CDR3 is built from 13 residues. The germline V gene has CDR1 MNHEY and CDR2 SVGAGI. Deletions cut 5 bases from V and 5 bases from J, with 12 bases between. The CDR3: CASSPSRSYGYTF. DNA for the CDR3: TGTGCCAGCAGTCCCTCCCGGTCGTATGGCTACACCTTC.

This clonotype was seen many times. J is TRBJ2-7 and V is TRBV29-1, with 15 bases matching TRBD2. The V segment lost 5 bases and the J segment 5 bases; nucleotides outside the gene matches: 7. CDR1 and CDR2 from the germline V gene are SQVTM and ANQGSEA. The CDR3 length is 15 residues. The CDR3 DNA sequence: TGCAGCGTTAGGGGACTAGCGGGAGGATATGACGAGCAGTACTTC. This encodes CSVRGLAGGYDEQYF.

In nucleotides, the CDR3 is TGTGCCAGCAGCCCCGACGTTGGCTATGGCTACACCTTC. The encoded protein is CASSPDVGYGYTF. This chain links TRBV7-9 with TRBJ1-2, with D uncertain. Trimming removed 5 bases at V and 4 bases at J, with 11 bases between. Germline-derived CDR1 and CDR2 are SEHNR and FQNEAQ (reference sequence). CDR3 size: 13 residues.

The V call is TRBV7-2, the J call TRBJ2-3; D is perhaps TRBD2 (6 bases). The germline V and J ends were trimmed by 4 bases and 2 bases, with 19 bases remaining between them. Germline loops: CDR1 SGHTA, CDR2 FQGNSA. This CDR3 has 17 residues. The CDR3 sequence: CASSSSGRGTNTDTQYF. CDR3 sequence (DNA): TGTGCCAGCAGCTCATCCGGCCGGGGGACGAACACAGATACGCAGTATTTT.

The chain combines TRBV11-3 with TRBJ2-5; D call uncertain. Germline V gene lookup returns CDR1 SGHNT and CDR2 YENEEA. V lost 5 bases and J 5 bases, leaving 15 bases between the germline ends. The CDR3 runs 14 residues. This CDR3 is CASSTRTEWETQYF. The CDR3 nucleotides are TGTGCCAGCAGCACGCGGACGGAGTGGGAGACCCAGTACTTC.

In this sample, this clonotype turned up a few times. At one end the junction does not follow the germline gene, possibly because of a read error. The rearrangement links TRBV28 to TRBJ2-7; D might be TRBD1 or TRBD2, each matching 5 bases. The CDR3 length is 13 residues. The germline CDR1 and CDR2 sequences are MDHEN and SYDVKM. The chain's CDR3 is CASSLPRGGEQHF. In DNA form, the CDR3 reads TGTGCCAGCAGTCTCCCCCGGGGCGGAGAGCAGCACTTC.

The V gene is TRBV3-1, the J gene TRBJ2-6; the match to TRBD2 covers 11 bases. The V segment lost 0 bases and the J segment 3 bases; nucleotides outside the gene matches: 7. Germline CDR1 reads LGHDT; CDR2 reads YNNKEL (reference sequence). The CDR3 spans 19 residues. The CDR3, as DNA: TGTGCCAGCAGCCAAGATCGACATAGCGGGAGGGTTGGGGCCAACGTCCTGACTTTC. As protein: CASSQDRHSGRVGANVLTF.

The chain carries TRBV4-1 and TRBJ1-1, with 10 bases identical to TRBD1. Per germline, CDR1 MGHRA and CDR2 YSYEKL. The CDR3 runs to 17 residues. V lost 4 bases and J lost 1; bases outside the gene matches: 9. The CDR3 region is CASSLLQGQGQNTEAFF. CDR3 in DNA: TGCGCCAGCAGCCTCCTACAGGGACAGGGGCAGAACACTGAAGCTTTCTTT.

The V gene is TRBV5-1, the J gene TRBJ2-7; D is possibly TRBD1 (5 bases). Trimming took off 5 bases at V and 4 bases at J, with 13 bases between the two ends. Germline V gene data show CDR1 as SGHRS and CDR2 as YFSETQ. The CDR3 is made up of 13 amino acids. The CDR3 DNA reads TGCGCCAGCAGAGGGGATTCGGTGTACGAGCAGTACTTC. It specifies CASRGDSVYEQYF.

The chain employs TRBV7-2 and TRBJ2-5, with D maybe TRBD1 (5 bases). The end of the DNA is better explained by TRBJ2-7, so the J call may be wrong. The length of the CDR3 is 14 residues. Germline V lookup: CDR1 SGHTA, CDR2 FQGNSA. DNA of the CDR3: TGTGCCAGCAGCTACGCAGGGTCTGGTCGCGAGCAGTACTTC. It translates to CASSYAGSGREQYF.

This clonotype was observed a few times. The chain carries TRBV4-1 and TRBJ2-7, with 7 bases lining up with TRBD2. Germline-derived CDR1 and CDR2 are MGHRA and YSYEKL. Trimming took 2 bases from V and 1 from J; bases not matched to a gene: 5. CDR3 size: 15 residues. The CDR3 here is CASSQSPSGSYEQYF. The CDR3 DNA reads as TGCGCCAGCAGCCAATCCCCTAGCGGATCCTACGAGCAGTACTTC.

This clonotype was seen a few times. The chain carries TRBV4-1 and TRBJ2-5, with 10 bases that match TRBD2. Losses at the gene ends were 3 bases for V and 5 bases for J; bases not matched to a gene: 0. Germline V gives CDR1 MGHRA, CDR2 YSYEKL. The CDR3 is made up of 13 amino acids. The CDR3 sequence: CASSQTSGETQYF. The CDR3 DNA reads TGCGCCAGCAGCCAGACTAGCGGGGAGACCCAGTACTTC.

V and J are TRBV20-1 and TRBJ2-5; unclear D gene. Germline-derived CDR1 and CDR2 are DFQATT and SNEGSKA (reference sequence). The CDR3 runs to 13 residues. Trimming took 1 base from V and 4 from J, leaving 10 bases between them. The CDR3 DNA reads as TGCAGTGCTAGAGCAAGGTTTTCAGAGACCCAGTACTTC. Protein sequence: CSARARFSETQYF.

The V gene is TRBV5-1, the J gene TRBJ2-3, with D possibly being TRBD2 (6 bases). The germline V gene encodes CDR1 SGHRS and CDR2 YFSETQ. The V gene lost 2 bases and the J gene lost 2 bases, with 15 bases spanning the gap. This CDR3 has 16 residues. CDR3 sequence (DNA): TGCGCCAGCAGCTTAGATACCGGGACTTCCACAGATACGCAGTATTTT. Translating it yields CASSLDTGTSTDTQYF.

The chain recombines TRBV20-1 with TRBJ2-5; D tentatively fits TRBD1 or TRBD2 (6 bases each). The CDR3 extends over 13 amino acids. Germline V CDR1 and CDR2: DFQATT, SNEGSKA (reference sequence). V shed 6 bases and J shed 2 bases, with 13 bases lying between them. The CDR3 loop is CSAGGLPQETQYF. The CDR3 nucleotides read TGCAGTGCCGGGGGCCTACCTCAAGAGACCCAGTACTTC.

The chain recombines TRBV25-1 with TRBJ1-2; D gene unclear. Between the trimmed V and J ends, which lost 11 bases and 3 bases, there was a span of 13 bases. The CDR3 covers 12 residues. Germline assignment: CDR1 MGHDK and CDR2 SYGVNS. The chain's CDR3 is CAQRYGYYGYTF. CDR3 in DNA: TGTGCCCAAAGGTACGGATACTATGGCTACACCTTC.

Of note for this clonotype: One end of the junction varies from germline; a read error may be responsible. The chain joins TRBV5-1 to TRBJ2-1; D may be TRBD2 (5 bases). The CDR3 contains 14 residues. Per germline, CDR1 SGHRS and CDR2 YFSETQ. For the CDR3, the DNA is TGCGCCAGTAGCTTAGTGGAGGCCTACAATGAGCAGTTCTTC. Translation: CASSLVEAYNEQFF. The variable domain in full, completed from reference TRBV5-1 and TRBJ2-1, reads KAGVTQTPRYLIKTRGQQVTLSCSPISGHRSVSWYQQTPGQGLQFLFEYFSETQRNKGNFPGRFSGRQFSNSRSEMNVSTLELGDSALYLCASSLVEAYNEQFFGPGTRLTVL.

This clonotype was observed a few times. The CDR3, as DNA: TGTGCCAGCGGGTTGAGTAATCAGCCCCAGCATTTT. This encodes CASGLSNQPQHF. The chain is built from TRBV12-3 or TRBV12-4 and TRBJ1-5; D gene unclear. The V end was cut by 8 bases, the J end by 4 bases, with 9 bases between. The CDR3 runs to 12 residues.

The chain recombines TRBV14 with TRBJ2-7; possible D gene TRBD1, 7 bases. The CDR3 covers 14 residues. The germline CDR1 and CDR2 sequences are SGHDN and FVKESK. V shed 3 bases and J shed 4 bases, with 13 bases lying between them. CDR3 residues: CASSHGGGSYEQYF. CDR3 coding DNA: TGTGCCAGCAGCCACGGAGGGGGCTCATACGAGCAGTACTTC.